The 22 T cell receptor beta chains given below trace back to one sample, sequenced in a study of radiation and T cells in renal cell carcinoma. The protocol was immunoSEQ multiplex PCR, while the TCRdb copy is restricted to in-frame clones and leaves out a portion. The sample consists of around 170,000 clones, about 85% of them appearing once. Time point given: blood 4 weeks post-SBRT, at nephrectomy. Documented treatment: 15 Gy SBRT to primary tumor, nephrectomy 4 weeks later. The specimen comprised blood, sampled from a patient whose treatment included radiotherapy and nephrectomy. The receptors were sampled from a woman aged 45-65 years with renal cell carcinoma.

The chain carries TRBV19 and TRBJ1-1; a weak D match, TRBD1 (6 bases). V dropped 0 bases and J dropped 10 bases, with 21 bases sitting between them. Per germline, CDR1 LNHDA and CDR2 SQIVND (reference sequence). The CDR3 runs 16 residues. The CDR3 reads CASSIDLEKQGLGAFF. DNA for the CDR3: TGTGCCAGTAGTATAGATCTTGAAAAACAGGGCCTTGGAGCTTTCTTT. Full variable domain (remainder filled in from reference TRBV19 and TRBJ1-1): DGGITQSPKYLFRKEGQNVTLSCEQNLNHDAMYWYRQDPGQGLRLIYYSQIVNDFQKGDIAEGYSVSREKKESFPLTVTSAQKNPTAFYLCASSIDLEKQGLGAFFGQGTRLTVV.

This chain links TRBV5-1 with TRBJ1-3; D remains unclear. Trimming removed 0 bases at V and 0 bases at J, with 13 bases between. The CDR3 is 17 residues long. Germline CDR1 is SGHRS and CDR2 is YFSETQ. The CDR3 is CASSLDSATGSGNTIYF. The CDR3 nucleotides read TGCGCCAGCAGCTTGGATTCGGCTACTGGCTCTGGAAACACCATATATTTT.

The chain recombines TRBV5-1 with TRBJ1-2; D unclear. The CDR3 covers 15 residues. Between the trimmed V and J ends, which lost 0 bases and 5 bases, there was a span of 14 bases. In germline, CDR1 is SGHRS, CDR2 YFSETQ. In nucleotides, the CDR3 is TGCGCCAGCAGCTTGGCCGAGGCAGCGCAGTATGGCTACACCTTC. It encodes CASSLAEAAQYGYTF. The variable domain in full, completed from reference TRBV5-1 and TRBJ1-2, reads KAGVTQTPRYLIKTRGQQVTLSCSPISGHRSVSWYQQTPGQGLQFLFEYFSETQRNKGNFPGRFSGRQFSNSRSEMNVSTLELGDSALYLCASSLAEAAQYGYTFGSGTRLTVV.

This clone has a handful of counts. The sample holds other DNA sequences that translate to the same CDR3. The gene calls are TRBV5-1 and TRBJ1-4, with D possibly being TRBD1 (5 bases). This CDR3 has 14 residues. V lost 0 bases and J lost 3, with 6 bases in between. CDR1 is SGHRS and CDR2 is YFSETQ in the germline V gene. The CDR3 DNA follows: TGCGCCAGCAGCTTGGGACAGCCTAATGAAAAACTGTTTTTT. Residues: CASSLGQPNEKLFF.

The gene calls are TRBV10-2 and TRBJ1-3; 7 bases are a match to TRBD1. The CDR3 extends over 16 amino acids. Germline-derived CDR1 and CDR2 are WSHSY and SAAADI. J was trimmed by 0 bases and V by 3 bases; bases with no gene match: 5. This chain's CDR3 is CASSEIRTGSGNTIYF. The DNA for the CDR3 is TGCGCCAGCAGTGAAATCCGGACAGGCTCTGGAAACACCATATATTTT.

For the CDR3, the DNA is TGTGCCACCAGCTCGATTTCCTCCCGGGACAGGCGTTCAAATCAGCCCCAGCATTTT. It is translated as CATSSISSRDRRSNQPQHF. The rearrangement joins TRBV15 to TRBJ1-5; 8 nucleotides align to TRBD1. The ends lost 5 bases at V and 4 bases at J; junction bases unmatched: 19. From germline, CDR1 is LNHNV and CDR2 YYDKDF (reference sequence). The CDR3 has 19 residues.

The chain has TRBV6-1 and TRBJ2-1; tentative D call: TRBD2 (7 bases). Looked up from germline, CDR1 is MNHNS and CDR2 is SASEGT. The V gene lost 4 bases and the J gene lost 6 bases, with 10 bases spanning the gap. The CDR3 covers 13 residues. The CDR3 protein is CASSVGGGNEQFF. The CDR3 coding sequence is TGTGCCAGCAGTGTAGGGGGGGGCAATGAGCAGTTCTTC.

The rearrangement uses TRBV18 and TRBJ2-2; D is uncertain. Trimming stripped 6 bases from V and 2 bases from J, with 13 bases between. In germline, CDR1 is KGHSH, CDR2 LQKENI. This CDR3 comprises 15 residues. CDR3 residues: CASSFGATNTGELFF. As DNA, the CDR3 is TGTGCCAGCTCCTTCGGAGCCACTAACACCGGGGAGCTGTTTTTT.

The V gene is TRBV7-2, the J gene TRBJ1-6; D is unclear. The CDR3 loop spans 14 amino acids. The V and J ends lost 3 bases and 10 bases respectively, with 13 bases between them. The germline CDR1 and CDR2 sequences are SGHTA and FQGNSA. Here the CDR3 DNA reads TGTGCCAGCAGCTTCAACAGTCCAGGATCACCCCTCCACTTT. This sequence encodes CASSFNSPGSPLHF.

The chain carries TRBV10-3 and TRBJ2-1; weak D call: TRBD2 (7 bases). The germline V gene has CDR1 ENHRY and CDR2 SYGVKD. The CDR3 is 16 residues long. Trimming left V 3 bases short and J 8 bases short, with 20 bases between. The CDR3 protein is CAISDPSRGGQDEQFF. The CDR3 nucleotides read TGTGCCATCAGTGACCCGAGCAGGGGAGGGCAGGATGAGCAGTTCTTC.

The J gene is TRBJ1-3, the V gene TRBV18, with D possibly TRBD1 on 5 matching bases. There are 15 residues in the CDR3. V was pared by 3 bases and J by 2 bases, with 11 bases between. The germline gives CDR1 KGHSH, CDR2 LQKENI. The CDR3 reads CASSPRQSTGNTIYF. In nucleotides, the CDR3 is TGTGCCAGCTCACCGAGACAGAGTACTGGAAACACCATATATTTT.

This clone came up once. The chain links TRBV4-1 to TRBJ1-2, with TRBD1 as a possible D gene (6 bases). V lost 0 bases and J 4 bases, leaving 9 bases between the germline ends. The CDR3 is made up of 14 amino acids. Germline CDR1 and CDR2: MGHRA and YSYEKL. The CDR3 loop reads CASSQEGGFYGYTF. In DNA form, the CDR3 reads TGCGCCAGCAGCCAAGAAGGGGGATTCTATGGCTACACCTTC.

The chain links TRBV29-1 to TRBJ1-1; unclear D gene. CDR1 and CDR2 (germline): SQVTM, ANQGSEA. Trimming removed 5 bases from V and 0 bases from J, with 13 bases in between. The CDR3 length is 14 residues. CDR3 residues: CSVRPGRMNTEAFF. CDR3 coding DNA: TGCAGCGTTCGACCCGGACGGATGAACACTGAAGCTTTCTTT.

This clone was seen more than once but under ten times. The chain recombines TRBV19 with TRBJ1-6; perhaps TRBD1 as D (5 bases). Between the trimmed V and J ends, which lost 3 bases and 10 bases, there was a span of 16 bases. The CDR3 contains 15 residues. Looked up from germline, CDR1 is LNHDA and CDR2 is SQIVND (reference sequence). The CDR3 nucleotides read TGTGCCAGTAGTATCTCCAGGGACCGCGGATCACCCCTCCACTTT. It yields the protein CASSISRDRGSPLHF.

V and J are TRBV2 and TRBJ1-1; 9 bases line up with TRBD1. The CDR3 is made up of 14 amino acids. After removal of 6 bases from V and 5 bases from J, the junction contained 7 bases not matched to a gene. Germline-derived CDR1 and CDR2 are SNHLY and FYNNEI. The CDR3 here is CASSEQGAETEAFF. The CDR3 coding sequence is TGTGCCAGCAGCGAACAGGGGGCCGAGACTGAAGCTTTCTTT.

Of note for this clone: Sequence at one end of the junction differs from germline and may be a read error. This chain uses TRBV7-9 with TRBJ2-3, with 7 positions matching TRBD1. Germline assignment: CDR1 SEHNR and CDR2 FQNEAQ (reference sequence). The CDR3 runs 12 residues. The CDR3: CASSSHWEQGLF. The CDR3 nucleotides are TGTGCCAGCAGCTCCCATTGGGAACAGGGGTTGTTC.

V is TRBV13 and J is TRBJ1-2, with a weak D call TRBD1 (6 bases). Germline V gene data show CDR1 as PRHDT and CDR2 as FYEKMQ (reference sequence). V gave up 1 base and J gave up 7 bases, with 10 bases separating them. The CDR3 consists of 13 residues. The CDR3 region is CASSLDREVGYTF. The CDR3 nucleotides are TGTGCCAGCAGCTTAGACAGGGAGGTTGGCTACACCTTC.

The gene calls are TRBV2 and TRBJ2-2; 7 nucleotides match TRBD2. V shed 3 bases, J shed 0 bases, and the junction held 1 base outside the gene matches. Germline lookup yields CDR1 SNHLY and CDR2 FYNNEI. CDR3 length: 15 amino acids. In DNA form, the CDR3 reads TGTGCCAGCAGTGATCTAGCGGCGAACACCGGGGAGCTGTTTTTT. Translated: CASSDLAANTGELFF. Using reference TRBV2 and TRBJ2-2 for the parts outside the CDR3, the full variable domain is EPEVTQTPSHQVTQMGQEVILRCVPISNHLYFYWYRQILGQKVEFLVSFYNNEISEKSEIFDDQFSVERPDGSNFTLKIRSTKLEDSAMYFCASSDLAANTGELFFGEGSRLTVL.

The V and J genes are TRBV19 and TRBJ1-1, with D tentatively TRBD1 (5 bases). Germline CDR1 and CDR2: LNHDA and SQIVND (reference sequence). Trimming stripped 3 bases from V and 1 base from J, with 15 bases between. The CDR3 contains 16 residues. The DNA of the CDR3 is TGTGCCAGTAGTATCCGACCCCGGGGGACGAACACTGAAGCTTTCTTT. This codes for CASSIRPRGTNTEAFF. Looking up the rest from reference TRBV19 and TRBJ1-1 gives the full variable domain: DGGITQSPKYLFRKEGQNVTLSCEQNLNHDAMYWYRQDPGQGLRLIYYSQIVNDFQKGDIAEGYSVSREKKESFPLTVTSAQKNPTAFYLCASSIRPRGTNTEAFFGQGTRLTVV.

The V call is TRBV20-1, the J call TRBJ1-2, with no clear D. There are 11 residues in the CDR3. The V and J ends lost 7 bases and 3 bases respectively, with 9 bases between them. Germline V gene lookup returns CDR1 DFQATT and CDR2 SNEGSKA (reference sequence). The CDR3, as DNA: TGCAGTGGGGCATTGGACTATGGCTACACCTTC. It specifies CSGALDYGYTF.

The J gene is TRBJ1-2, the V gene TRBV6-5; 7 bases align to TRBD1. With V trimmed by 4 bases and J by 7 bases, 15 bases remained unmatched. The CDR3 is 16 residues long. In germline, CDR1 is MNHEY, CDR2 SVGAGI. The DNA for the CDR3 is TGTGCCAGCAGTTCTCAACCGACGCGGACAGGAGGTGGCTACACCTTC. Translated: CASSSQPTRTGGGYTF.

This chain uses TRBV10-1 with TRBJ1-1; TRBD1 matches 9 bases. The ends lost 6 bases at V and 6 bases at J; junction bases unmatched: 5. This CDR3 has 13 residues. CDR1 and CDR2 (germline): WNHNN, SYGVQD (reference sequence). The CDR3 protein is CASRDDRGSEAFF. The CDR3 region has the DNA TGCGCCAGCAGGGATGACAGGGGGTCTGAAGCTTTCTTT.